Presented here are 25 T cell receptor beta chains from one specimen sequenced in a study of blood T cell repertoires in COVID-19. Data came from immunoSEQ multiplex PCR; TCRdb stores just in-frame clones and leaves some out. The data contain tens of thousands of clones, 89% of them singletons. The sequencing sample was made of peripheral blood. These receptor sequences come from a man aged 60-69 years with acute or convalescent COVID-19.

This clone was counted a few times. The rearrangement joins TRBV14 to TRBJ1-2; possible D gene TRBD1, 6 bases. V was clipped by 3 bases and J by 8 bases, with 16 bases between them. The CDR3 extends over 14 amino acids. Germline V gene lookup returns CDR1 SGHDN and CDR2 FVKESK. CDR3 protein: CASSHLQGLGGYTF. CDR3 in DNA: TGTGCCAGCAGCCACCTACAGGGATTGGGAGGCTACACCTTC.

The chain employs TRBV19 and TRBJ2-7; 7 nucleotides agree with TRBD1. Germline V gene sequence: CDR1 LNHDA, CDR2 SQIVND (reference sequence). The V and J ends lost 4 bases and 1 base, in that order; junction bases with no gene match: 4. The CDR3 loop spans 14 amino acids. CDR3 region: CASSKWDSSYEQYF. As DNA, the CDR3 is TGTGCCAGTAGTAAATGGGACAGTTCCTACGAGCAGTACTTC.

This clone was counted once. This chain links TRBV2 with TRBJ1-2, with D possibly TRBD1 on 5 matching bases. Germline CDR1 SNHLY, CDR2 FYNNEI. Trimming removed 2 bases from V and 5 bases from J, with 12 bases in between. This CDR3 comprises 14 residues. In DNA form, the CDR3 reads TGTGCCAGCAGTGAAATGAGGGGAGGATATGGCTACACCTTC. This sequence encodes CASSEMRGGYGYTF.

This chain connects TRBV10-3 to TRBJ2-1; 9 nucleotides align to TRBD2. The length of the CDR3 is 11 residues. The germline gives CDR1 ENHRY, CDR2 SYGVKD. J was trimmed by 15 bases and V by 2 bases; bases with no gene match: 2. CDR3 bases: TGTGCCATCAGTGAGCTAGCGGGGCTGTTCTTC. It translates to CAISELAGLFF.

The chain couples TRBV7-6 to TRBJ1-3; D is undetermined. V lost 5 bases and J lost 2, with 13 bases in between. The CDR3 extends over 15 amino acids. Germline loops: CDR1 SGHVS, CDR2 FNYEAQ. CDR3 in DNA: TGTGCCAGCAGCGCTTGGCGAGGGCCTGGAAACACCATATATTTT. This translates into CASSAWRGPGNTIYF.

The V call is TRBV5-6, the J call TRBJ1-4; D remains unclear. Looked up from germline, CDR1 is SGHDT and CDR2 is YYEEEE. Between the trimmed V and J ends, which lost 6 bases and 10 bases, there was a span of 22 bases. This CDR3 is built from 15 residues. The CDR3 nucleotides read TGTGCCAGCACCGAGGGCGAGTTAGGCCGAGGAAAACTGTTTTTT. The encoded protein is CASTEGELGRGKLFF.

This chain links TRBV11-2 with TRBJ1-3; a possible D gene is TRBD1 (6 bases). The germline V gene has CDR1 SGHAT and CDR2 FQNNGV. The length of the CDR3 is 14 residues. V shed 2 bases and J shed 7 bases, with 12 bases lying between them. CDR3 loop: CASSLMGQGNTIYF. CDR3 bases: TGTGCCAGCAGCTTAATGGGTCAGGGGAACACCATATATTTT.

The chain couples TRBV2 to TRBJ2-3, with 12 bases matching TRBD2. The V gene's germline CDR1 is SNHLY and CDR2 FYNNEI. The length of the CDR3 is 17 residues. J lost 7 bases, V lost 0 bases, and 8 bases had no gene match. The CDR3 DNA follows: TGTGCCAGCAGTGAAGCCTCCCTAGCGGGGGGGCCGAATACGCAGTATTTT. Protein: CASSEASLAGGPNTQYF.

This clone was seen a single time. The rearrangement joins TRBV2 to TRBJ1-4; D is possibly TRBD1 (6 bases). Germline assignment: CDR1 SNHLY and CDR2 FYNNEI. This CDR3 region has 16 residues. The V gene lost 6 bases and the J gene lost 0 bases, with 14 bases spanning the gap. The CDR3: CASSPRTVATNEKLFF. Here the CDR3 DNA reads TGTGCCAGCAGCCCTAGGACAGTTGCAACTAATGAAAAACTGTTTTTT.

The chain is built from TRBV3-1 (or the pseudogene TRBV3-2) and TRBJ1-3; D not resolved. Looked up from germline, CDR1 is LGHDT and CDR2 is YNNKEL (reference sequence). Trimming took off 3 bases at V and 4 bases at J, with 7 bases between the two ends. The CDR3 extends over 13 amino acids. The CDR3 region is CASSQSVGNTIYF. In DNA, the CDR3 is TGTGCCAGCAGCCAGTCTGTGGGAAACACCATATATTTT.

As to this clone: This sample also contains other DNA sequences that code for the same CDR3. V gene TRBV5-1 combines with J gene TRBJ1-1; the D gene is possibly TRBD1 (6 bases). Trimming left V 3 bases short and J 4 bases short, with 10 bases between. The CDR3 covers 13 residues. Germline CDR1 reads SGHRS; CDR2 reads YFSETQ. The CDR3 protein is CASSSEGGTEAFF. The CDR3 DNA reads as TGCGCCAGCAGCTCCGAAGGGGGCACTGAAGCTTTCTTT.

The chain has TRBV5-4 and TRBJ1-1; D call uncertain. Trimming pared 0 bases from V and 0 bases from J, leaving 6 bases between. The CDR3 has 14 residues. Per the germline V gene, CDR1 is SGHNT and CDR2 is YYREEE (reference sequence). CDR3 nucleotides: TGTGCCAGCAGCTTGGACAGTATGAACACTGAAGCTTTCTTT. Protein: CASSLDSMNTEAFF.

This clone was found once. The chain links TRBV18 to TRBJ1-1; 9 nucleotides agree with TRBD1. The CDR3 length is 16 residues. CDR1 and CDR2 (germline): KGHSH, LQKENI. J was trimmed by 4 bases and V by 2 bases; bases with no gene match: 8. DNA for the CDR3: TGTGCCAGCTCACCAGGCATCCCGACAGGGGGCACTGAAGCTTTCTTT. The encoded protein is CASSPGIPTGGTEAFF.

The chain recombines TRBV7-9 with TRBJ2-5, with a weak D call TRBD1 (6 bases). This CDR3 has 14 amino acids. Germline V gives CDR1 SEHNR, CDR2 FQNEAQ (reference sequence). Trimming pared 5 bases from V and 2 bases from J, leaving 12 bases between. CDR3 coding DNA: TGTGCCAGCAGCCCCCGGACAGAACAAGAGACCCAGTACTTC. Translation: CASSPRTEQETQYF.

The rearrangement joins TRBV4-2 to TRBJ1-4; 8 bases line up with TRBD1. The CDR3 loop spans 15 amino acids. V shed 1 base and J 8 bases; nucleotides not matched to a gene: 6. Germline CDR1 is LGHNA and CDR2 is YNFKEQ. CDR3 nucleotides: TGTGCCAGCAGCCAAGCGGACAGGGTAGAAGAAAAACTGTTTTTT. Amino acid sequence: CASSQADRVEEKLFF.

This clone has more than one count but fewer than ten. V is TRBV29-1 and J is TRBJ2-7, with 7 nucleotides matching TRBD1. Looked up from germline, CDR1 is SQVTM and CDR2 is ANQGSEA. Unmatched junction bases numbered 2, after V lost 1 base and J lost 2 bases. This CDR3 region has 13 residues. The CDR3, as DNA: TGCAGCGTTGAAGGGACAGGCACCTACGAGCAGTACTTC. Its translation is CSVEGTGTYEQYF.

The chain joins TRBV18 to TRBJ1-5; D possibly corresponds to TRBD1 (5 bases). Germline V gene data show CDR1 as KGHSH and CDR2 as LQKENI. Trimming took off 5 bases at V and 4 bases at J, with 12 bases between the two ends. The CDR3 length is 14 residues. This CDR3 is CASSATALNQPQHF. As DNA, the CDR3 is TGTGCCAGCTCAGCGACAGCGTTAAATCAGCCCCAGCATTTT.

The sample holds one count of this clone. The chain is built from TRBV6-5 and TRBJ1-4; possible D gene TRBD1, 5 bases. Deletions cut 5 bases from V and 0 bases from J, with 10 bases between. Germline values: CDR1 MNHEY, CDR2 SVGAGI. The CDR3 spans 15 residues. The CDR3 is CASSQRQSTNEKLFF. Written as DNA, the CDR3 is TGTGCCAGCAGTCAGAGACAGTCAACTAATGAAAAACTGTTTTTT.

The chain has TRBV7-2 and TRBJ2-7, with D perhaps matching TRBD1 (5 bases). Germline CDR1 reads SGHTA; CDR2 reads FQGNSA. Trimming removed 2 bases from V and 3 bases from J, with 5 bases in between. The CDR3 spans 12 residues. This CDR3 is CASSLQGYEQYF. The CDR3 nucleotides are TGTGCCAGCAGCTTACAGGGCTACGAGCAGTACTTC. The whole variable domain, filled in from reference TRBV7-2 and TRBJ2-7, reads GAGVSQSPSNKVTEKGKDVELRCDPISGHTALYWYRQSLGQGLEFLIYFQGNSAPDKSGLPSDRFSAERTGGSVSTLTIQRTQQEDSAVYLCASSLQGYEQYFGPGTRLTVT.

The chain recombines TRBV30 with TRBJ1-1, with D unclear. Trimming removed 0 bases from V and 1 base from J, with 9 bases in between. Per germline, CDR1 GTSNPN and CDR2 SVGIG (reference sequence). This CDR3 is built from 14 residues. Here the CDR3 reads CAWSVPSSNTEAFF. DNA of the CDR3: TGTGCCTGGAGTGTACCCAGTTCGAACACTGAAGCTTTCTTT. The variable domain in full, with the rest retrieved from reference TRBV30 and TRBJ1-1, is SQTIHQWPATLVQPVGSPLSLECTVEGTSNPNLYWYRQAAGRGLQLLFYSVGIGQISSEVPQNLSASRPQDRQFILSSKKLLLSDSGFYLCAWSVPSSNTEAFFGQGTRLTVV.

This chain connects TRBV25-1 to TRBJ2-7; D unclear. The CDR3 contains 11 residues. Trimming pared 4 bases from V and 4 bases from J, leaving 5 bases between. The germline V gene has CDR1 MGHDK and CDR2 SYGVNS. The CDR3 sequence: CASSAMYEQYF. The CDR3 region has the DNA TGTGCCAGCAGTGCCATGTACGAGCAGTACTTC.

V is TRBV5-1 and J is TRBJ1-3, with D unclear. This CDR3 is 14 amino acids long. In germline, CDR1 is SGHRS, CDR2 YFSETQ. V was pared by 2 bases and J by 4 bases, with 10 bases between. The CDR3 nucleotides read TGCGCCAGCAGCTTTTCCGGGGAAGGAAACACCATATATTTT. It codes for CASSFSGEGNTIYF.

The V call is TRBV7-9, the J call TRBJ2-7; 7 bases agree with TRBD1. Germline CDR1 reads SEHNR; CDR2 reads FQNEAQ (reference sequence). The CDR3 has 14 residues. With V trimmed by 1 base and J by 2 bases, 2 bases remained unmatched. CDR3 sequence (DNA): TGTGCCAGCAGCTTAGGGGGACAGACCTACGAGCAGTACTTC. It encodes CASSLGGQTYEQYF.

CDR3 bases: TGTGCCACTGCTAGCGGGGGGGCTCTGGGGGAGACCCAGTACTTC. Translated: CATASGGALGETQYF. The V and J genes are TRBV3-1 (or the pseudogene TRBV3-2) and TRBJ2-5, with 12 bases matching TRBD2. V gave up 10 bases and J gave up 5 bases; unmatched junction bases: 11. This CDR3 has 15 residues. Germline CDR1 LGHDT, CDR2 YNNKEL (reference sequence).

The chain combines TRBV4-1 with TRBJ2-7; the match to TRBD1 covers 8 bases. The length of the CDR3 is 17 residues. The germline gives CDR1 MGHRA, CDR2 YSYEKL. J gave up 2 bases and V 4 bases, and 13 bases lay outside the gene matches. The CDR3 here is CASSPDGTGGITYEQYF. CDR3 sequence (DNA): TGCGCCAGCAGCCCAGATGGGACAGGAGGGATTACCTACGAGCAGTACTTC.